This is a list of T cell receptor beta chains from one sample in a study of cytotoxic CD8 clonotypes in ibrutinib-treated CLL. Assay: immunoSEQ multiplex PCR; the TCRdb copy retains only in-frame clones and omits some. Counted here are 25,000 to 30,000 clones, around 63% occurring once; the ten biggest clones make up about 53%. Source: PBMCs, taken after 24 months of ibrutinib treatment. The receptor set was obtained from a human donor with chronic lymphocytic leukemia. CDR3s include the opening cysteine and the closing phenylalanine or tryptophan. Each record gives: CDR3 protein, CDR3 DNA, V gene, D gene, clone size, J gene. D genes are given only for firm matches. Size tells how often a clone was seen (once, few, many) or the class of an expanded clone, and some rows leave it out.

CASSLGGLGRTQYF	TGTGCCAGCAGCTTAGGGGGACTAGGACGGACCCAGTACTTC	TRBV7-3	TRBD2	-	TRBJ2-5
CASMEDRGNEKLFF	TGTGCCAGCATGGAGGACAGGGGCAATGAAAAACTGTTTTTT	TRBV6-5	TRBD1	-	TRBJ1-4
CASKNRVNSNQPQHF	TGCGCCAGCAAGAACAGGGTAAATAGCAATCAGCCCCAGCATTTT	TRBV4-3	-	-	TRBJ1-5
CATSRDGTGRETQYF	TGTGCCACCAGCAGAGATGGGACAGGGAGGGAGACCCAGTACTTC	TRBV15	TRBD1	-	TRBJ2-5
CASSWAGKNSPLHF	TGTGCCAGCAGCTGGGCGGGAAAGAATTCACCCCTCCACTTT	TRBV7-6	-	-	TRBJ1-6
CATSRAVTPLAPNSPLHF	TGTGCCACCAGCAGAGCGGTAACCCCCTTGGCTCCTAATTCACCCCTCCACTTT	TRBV15	-	-	TRBJ1-6
CASSLKYQPQHF	TGTGCCAGCAGTTTGAAATATCAGCCCCAGCATTTT	TRBV28	-	few	TRBJ1-5
CASQGEDTQYF	TGTGCCAGTCAGGGAGAAGATACGCAGTATTTT	TRBV6-5	-	-	TRBJ2-3
CASSRSGNSYNEQFF	TGTGCCAGCAGCAGGTCGGGAAACTCCTACAATGAGCAGTTCTTC	TRBV7-9	-	few	TRBJ2-1
CAWVGQGGAPLHF	TGTGCCTGGGTGGGACAGGGAGGAGCACCCCTCCACTTT	TRBV30	TRBD1	-	TRBJ1-6
CASSLAHRAGGYTF	TGCGCCAGCAGCTTGGCCCACAGGGCGGGTGGCTACACCTTC	TRBV5-1	-	few	TRBJ1-2
CASSPLQGATEAFF	TGTGCCAGCAGCCCGCTACAGGGGGCCACTGAAGCTTTCTTT	TRBV6-6	TRBD1	few	TRBJ1-1
CASSLRTDGTDTQYF	TGCGCCAGCAGCCTCCGGACGGACGGCACAGATACGCAGTATTTT	TRBV5-1	-	-	TRBJ2-3
CASSPQRGTDTQYF	TGTGCCAGCTCACCACAGCGGGGAACAGATACGCAGTATTTT	TRBV18	TRBD2	-	TRBJ2-3
CASSIDGAGTIGANVLTF	TGTGCCAGTAGTATAGATGGGGCTGGAACGATTGGGGCCAACGTCCTGACTTTC	TRBV19	-	-	TRBJ2-6
CASSLSPLQPQHF	TGTGCCAGCAGTCTAAGCCCCCTTCAGCCCCAGCATTTT	TRBV27	-	many	TRBJ1-5
CSVANTEAFF	TGCAGCGTTGCCAACACTGAAGCTTTCTTT	TRBV29-1	-	-	TRBJ1-1
CASSGTPAGFYGYTF	TGTGCCAGCAGCGGGACACCGGCGGGGTTCTATGGCTACACCTTC	TRBV9	-	few	TRBJ1-2
CASSFTGTGHEQYF	TGTGCCAGCAGCTTTACCGGGACAGGGCACGAGCAGTACTTC	TRBV11-1	TRBD1	many	TRBJ2-7
CATSTWTGAYEQYF	TGTGCCACCAGCACCTGGACAGGGGCCTACGAGCAGTACTTC	TRBV15	TRBD1	-	TRBJ2-7
CASSTGLAGSNEQFF	TGTGCCAGCAGTACAGGACTAGCGGGGAGCAATGAGCAGTTCTTC	TRBV6-6	TRBD2	-	TRBJ2-1
CASSRGRGDEQYF	TGTGCCAGTAGTAGGGGACGCGGGGACGAGCAGTACTTC	TRBV19	-	-	TRBJ2-7
CASSRVQGRAGELFF	TGTGCCAGCAGCCGTGTACAGGGAAGGGCCGGGGAGCTGTTTTTT	TRBV7-2	-	few	TRBJ2-2
CASRQGQMNTEAFF	TGTGCCAGTAGGCAGGGTCAGATGAACACTGAAGCTTTCTTT	TRBV19	-	-	TRBJ1-1
CASKGQAQYYGYTF	TGCGCCAGCAAGGGGCAGGCACAATACTATGGCTACACCTTC	TRBV5-1	-	-	TRBJ1-2
CASSSASGANVLTF	TGCGCCAGCAGCTCGGCGTCGGGGGCCAACGTCCTGACTTTC	TRBV5-1	-	-	TRBJ2-6
CASRQGGPNAYEQYF	TGTGCCAGCCGGCAAGGGGGGCCCAATGCCTACGAGCAGTACTTC	TRBV13	-	-	TRBJ2-7
CASSGRDGAYEQYF	TGTGCCAGTAGTGGCCGGGACGGAGCCTACGAGCAGTACTTC	TRBV19	-	-	TRBJ2-7
CTSSQGTDTQYF	TGCACCAGCAGCCAAGGGACAGATACGCAGTATTTT	TRBV1	-	few	TRBJ2-3
CASSSRMGELFF	TGTGCCAGCAGCTCTCGCATGGGGGAGCTGTTTTTT	TRBV7-2	-	-	TRBJ2-2
CALTRGAVYEQYF	TGTGCCTTAACACGGGGGGCGGTCTACGAGCAGTACTTC	TRBV30	-	-	TRBJ2-7
CASSQEVAGASTDTQYF	TGCGCCAGCAGCCAAGAAGTAGCGGGGGCTAGCACAGATACGCAGTATTTT	TRBV4-3	TRBD2	-	TRBJ2-3
CASSGTGLNQPQHF	TGTGCCAGCAGTGGAACAGGGCTCAATCAGCCCCAGCATTTT	TRBV2	-	-	TRBJ1-5
CASRPTTGDVEKLFF	TGTGCCAGCAGGCCGACGACAGGGGATGTAGAAAAACTGTTTTTT	TRBV6-5	TRBD1	-	TRBJ1-4
CASSFRLAGEETQYF	TGCGCCAGCAGCTTCCGACTAGCGGGGGAAGAGACCCAGTACTTC	TRBV5-1	TRBD2	-	TRBJ2-5
CASMQPDFGANVLTF	TGTGCCAGTATGCAACCGGACTTTGGGGCCAACGTCCTGACTTTC	TRBV19	-	-	TRBJ2-6
CASSPMGGNTEAFF	TGTGCCAGCTCGCCCATGGGCGGGAACACTGAAGCTTTCTTT	TRBV18	-	-	TRBJ1-1
CASSSQKSYRGPTGNSPLHF	TGTGCCAGCAGTTCCCAAAAGAGCTACAGGGGGCCAACAGGAAATTCACCCCTCCACTTT	TRBV28	TRBD1	few	TRBJ1-6
CASRGSSYNEQFF	TGTGCCAGCAGAGGGAGCTCCTACAATGAGCAGTTCTTC	TRBV7-9	-	-	TRBJ2-1
CASKQDRGRRYTEAFF	TGTGCCAGTAAGCAAGACAGGGGGCGAAGGTACACTGAAGCTTTCTTT	TRBV19	TRBD1	-	TRBJ1-1
CASSQDRTSGETQYF	TGCGCCAGCAGCCAAGATAGGACTAGCGGGGAGACCCAGTACTTC	TRBV4-1	TRBD2	-	TRBJ2-5
CASSVDVNSGNTIYF	TGTGCCAGCAGCGTAGACGTAAACTCTGGAAACACCATATATTTT	TRBV9	-	-	TRBJ1-3